Many counts were recorded for the clone carrying this T cell receptor beta chain. Its specificity is not known. The sample comes from a study of regulatory T cells in long-lasting Graves disease. Study observations and caveats: Preferential use of TRBV28, TRBJ1-2 and TRBJ2-5 was seen in persistent disease.

Investigators prepared the TCR beta libraries by applying iRepertoire HTBI primers and Arm-PCR of CDR3 regions. Under the authors' procedure: Identification of gene segments yielded 60 to 80 TRBV and about 15 TRBJ across samples. TCRdb reanalysed the multiplex PCR reads using MiXCR and keeps one entry per CDR3 protein. V and J calls and clone size were set by TCRdb, not the authors. The table shows around 450,000 distinct CDR3 sequences, with 14% to 15% occurring only once. Time point here: newly diagnosed GD, antithyroid drugs for less than 3 months. The authors made the TCR library using RNA they extracted from PBMCs. Graves' disease diagnosis used American Thyroid Association guidelines. The CDR3 consists of 17 residues. V lost 5 bases, J lost 3 bases, and 11 bases stayed unmatched. The germline V gene has CDR1 MNHEY and CDR2 SMNVEV (reference sequence). In addition, the sample was reused for a study of T cells in Graves' hyperthyroidism and ophthalmopathy. That report notes: A first-round RT-PCR of the TCR CDR3 used the HTBI primer set.

The sample in question was peripheral blood mononuclear cells (PBMCs), obtained at new diagnosis, from a patient treated with antithyroid drugs. This receptor was taken from a woman aged 40 to 50 with Graves disease. The V and J genes are TRBV27 and TRBJ2-3; 10 bases fit TRBD1. The CDR3 protein is CASSLRPGTGVTDTQYF. CDR3 bases: TGTGCCAGCAGTCTACGTCCCGGGACAGGGGTGACAGATACGCAGTATTTT.